This T cell receptor beta chain was sequenced during a study of blood T cell repertoires in COVID-19. On the study more broadly: COVID-19 samples collected from the United States, Italy and Spain covered acute and convalescent phases. T cells, B-cell-depleted T cells, or PBMCs provided the cDNA or gDNA that served as material.

Authors' processing steps: From reference gene primer amplification, estimates of nucleated cell counts were derived. The assay was immunoSEQ multiplex PCR, and TCRdb's table has in-frame clones only and misses some. V, J and clone size derive from that table, while D and trimming were established from the DNA sequence. The sample lists about 140,000 clones; over 75% were seen once. The sequence derives from a human donor in a cohort sampled during active COVID-19. Sequenced material: peripheral blood.

CDR3 in amino acids: CASSVEEQFF. The CDR3 nucleotides read TGTGCCAGCAGTGTGGAGGAGCAGTTCTTC. J is TRBJ2-1 and V is TRBV2; D gene ambiguous. The ends were cut back, 4 bases at V and 10 bases at J, with 5 bases in the middle. The germline V gene encodes CDR1 SNHLY and CDR2 FYNNEI. The CDR3 contains 10 residues.